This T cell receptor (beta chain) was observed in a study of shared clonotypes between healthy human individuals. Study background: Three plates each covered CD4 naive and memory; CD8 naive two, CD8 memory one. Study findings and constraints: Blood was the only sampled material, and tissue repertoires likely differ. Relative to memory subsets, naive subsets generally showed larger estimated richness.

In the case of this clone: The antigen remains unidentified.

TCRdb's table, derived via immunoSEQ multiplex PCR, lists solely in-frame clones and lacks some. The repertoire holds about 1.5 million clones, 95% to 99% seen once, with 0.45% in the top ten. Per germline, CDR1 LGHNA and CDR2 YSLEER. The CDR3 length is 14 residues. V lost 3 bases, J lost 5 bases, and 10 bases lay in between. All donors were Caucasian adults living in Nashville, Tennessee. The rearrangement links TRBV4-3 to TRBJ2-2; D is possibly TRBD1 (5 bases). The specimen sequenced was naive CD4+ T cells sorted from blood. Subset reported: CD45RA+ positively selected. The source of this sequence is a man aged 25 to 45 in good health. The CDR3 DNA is TGCGCCAGCAGCCATACCAGGGTAACCGGGGAGCTGTTTTTT. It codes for CASSHTRVTGELFF.